The T cell receptor beta chain under discussion was sequenced for a study of T cell responses to AZD1222 COVID-19 vaccine. General study findings and limits: A rise in Spike-specific TCR breadth and depth followed two AZD1222 doses. At baseline, just five to seven AZD1222 recipients tested seropositive. Across spike, vaccine-associated CD4 TCRs were found, dominant at 160-218 and 743-854.

The protocol was immunoSEQ multiplex PCR, while the TCRdb copy is restricted to in-frame clones and leaves out a portion. The sample has approximately 140,000 clones; roughly 92% are singletons. The ends were cut back, 1 base at V and 3 bases at J, with 3 bases in the middle. The germline V gene encodes CDR1 KGHSH and CDR2 LQKENI. The length of the CDR3 is 12 residues. This clone appeared a few times. Its antigen is currently unknown. The sample in question was peripheral blood, obtained 28 days after the second AZD1222 dose. This rearrangement joins TRBV18 to TRBJ1-2; the D is unclear. The sequence derives from an adult who received the AZD1222 COVID-19 vaccine. The CDR3 spells CASSPQDYGYTF. CDR3 nucleotides: TGTGCCAGCTCACCACAAGACTATGGCTACACCTTC.